This T cell receptor beta chain was sequenced for a study of human T cells and chemical hapten exposure listed by TCRdb under 2021. Regarding the study in general: For sensitization, 2% DPC in acetone was applied to an approximately 2 cm by approximately 2 cm area of upper inner arm skin. Throughout the roughly 25-week study period, patients were also given weekly therapeutic DPC doses on the scalp. Patch testing on the upper back used Finn chambers containing 0.01% DPC, with scoring done after 6 days according to International Contact Dermatitis Research Group standards. Most of the patients in the cohort were female, and the cohort covered alopecia areata with under or over 50% scalp involvement, alopecia totalis and alopecia universalis. The libraries were sequenced as a pool, and the TCR yield per sample differed mostly because of small variations in library volumes within the pool. The study tracked peripheral blood TCR repertoire changes in vivo during primary and secondary sensitization to the hapten diphenylcyclopropenone (DPC) in alopecia patients. Patient blood was sampled pre-sensitization (week 0) and at 2, 6 and about 24 weeks after DPC sensitization. About 29 alopecia patients gave blood for TCR sequencing at one to four time points (pre-sensitization, 2, 6 and 24 weeks). On the study overall, not on this receptor specifically: Patch test score correlated positively with the number of PT1 expanded TCRs, reaching significance at thresholds 8, 16 and 32 but not at 4. Expanded TCRs formed significantly more large CDR3 similarity clusters than pre-sensitization or healthy control sets, consistent with antigen-driven responses. Because all patients had alopecia, a presumed autoimmune disease, the immune response of the patients might differ from that of healthy individuals. No change with DPC sensitization was found in the number of TCRs above 1 in 1000 frequency, and no evidence of global repertoire structure alterations was found. Repeated subsampling changed both the strength of the expansion versus patch-test correlation and the threshold at which the correlation became significant.

The receptor library was made with RACE. Sequenced using a NextSeq 500. During library preparation, unique molecular identifiers were attached to individual cDNA molecules so that TCRs could be counted in a quantitative, reproducible way. Each blood RNA sample was used to sequence both TCR alpha and TCR beta chains. In the paper's pipeline: Samples had a median of about 96,000 TCRs, with a range from roughly 20,000 to 700,000. The Decombinator software suite was used to annotate the V, J and CDR3 of the TCR reads. Every sample was subsampled to the same number of TCRs (28,000) for the PS versus PT1 abundance plots. TCRs were defined as expanded if absent before sensitization and observed at least eight times at the 2-week time point. The public sequencing data were trimmed at Q25 with fastp and processed into clonotypes with MiXCR by TCRdb, which kept only in-frame beta chains. When rows share a CDR3 protein, they turn into one entry using the most common DNA and genes. The V and J calls reflect TCRdb's pipeline rather than the authors' work. The sample table lists over 300,000 distinct CDR3 sequences, about 5.1% of them with a count of one. The ten largest clones take up 2% to 3% of the sample.

This clonotype was picked up a small number of times. It has no known antigen specificity. No quality values exist for individual bases; no much larger clone is one base distant. Per the publication, the time point label means: pre-sensitization, week 0. The treatment or condition label, as the study defines it: therapeutic diphenylcyclopropenone sensitization with weekly scalp DPC. Blood at each patch-test visit was drawn before the patch test was applied. To be eligible, patients had to be aged 18 to 70, diagnosed with alopecia and judged suitable for DPC therapy, while pregnant patients were excluded. Total RNA was isolated from unfractionated whole blood collected in Tempus Blood RNA tubes. CDR1 is given as SGHRS and CDR2 as YFSETQ, both from the germline V gene. V is reduced by 0 bases and J by 8 bases, leaving a spacing of 8 bases between them. The CDR3 sequence holds 12 residues, the cysteine and phenylalanine included. This entry keeps only the CDR3 DNA: 36 bases, framed from base 1.

This sample comprised whole blood, obtained in connection with sensitization to the hapten diphenylcyclopropenone (DPC). The chain joins TRBV5-1 to TRBJ1-2, with the D gene not confidently named. This clonotype was sampled from a woman aged 50 to 60 with alopecia areata. Some clones in this sample may be carry-over from other donors' samples. The DNA sequence is TGCGCCAGCAGCTTGGACGATTGGGGCTACACCTTC. Translated, it gives CASSLDDWGYTF.